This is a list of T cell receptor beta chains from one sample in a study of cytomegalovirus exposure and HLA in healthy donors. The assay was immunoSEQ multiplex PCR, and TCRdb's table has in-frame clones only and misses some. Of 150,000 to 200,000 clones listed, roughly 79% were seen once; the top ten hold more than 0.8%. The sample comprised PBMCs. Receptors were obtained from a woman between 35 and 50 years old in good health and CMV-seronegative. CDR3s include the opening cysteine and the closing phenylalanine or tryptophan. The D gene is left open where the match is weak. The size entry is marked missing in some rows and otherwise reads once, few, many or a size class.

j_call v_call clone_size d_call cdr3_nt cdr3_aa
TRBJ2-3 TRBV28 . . TGTGCCAGCAGTTCGACGGGAAACACAGATACGCAGTATTTT CASSSTGNTDTQYF
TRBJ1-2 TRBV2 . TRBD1 TGTGCCAGCAGTTCCACAGGGGGGGACAGCGGCTACACCTTC CASSSTGGDSGYTF
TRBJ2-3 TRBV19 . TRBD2 TGTGCCAGTAGCCTAGCGGGAAGGGAAGATACGCAGTATTTT CASSLAGREDTQYF
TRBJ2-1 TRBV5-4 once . TGTGCCAGCAGCTATAACAGCAATGAGCAGTTCTTC CASSYNSNEQFF
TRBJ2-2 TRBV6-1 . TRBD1 TGTGCCAGCAGTCCCGACAGGGCCACCGGGGAGCTGTTTTTT CASSPDRATGELFF
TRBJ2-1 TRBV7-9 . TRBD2 TGTGCCATTTCGAGCGGGAGCAATGAGCAGTTCTTC CAISSGSNEQFF
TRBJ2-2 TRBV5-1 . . TGCGCCAGCAGCGCCCAAGGGACACTCGGAGACAGCGGGGAGCTGTTTTTT CASSAQGTLGDSGELFF
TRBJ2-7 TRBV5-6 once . TGTGCCAGCAGCCCGACTAGGACGGACGAGCAGTACTTC CASSPTRTDEQYF
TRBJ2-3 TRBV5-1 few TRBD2 TGCGCCAGCAGCTATAGCGGGACTAGCACAGATACGCAGTATTTT CASSYSGTSTDTQYF
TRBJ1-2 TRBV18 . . TGTGCCAGCTCACGCGGGGAAAACTATGGCTACACCTTC CASSRGENYGYTF
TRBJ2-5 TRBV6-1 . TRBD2 TGTGCCAGCAGTGGGACTAGCGGATTCCAAGAGACCCAGTACTTC CASSGTSGFQETQYF
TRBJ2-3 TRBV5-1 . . TGCGCCAGCAGCCCACGGCAGGAAACAGATACGCAGTATTTT CASSPRQETDTQYF
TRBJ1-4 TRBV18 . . TGTGCCAGCATGCGCGGGGGCAATGAAAAACTGTTTTTT CASMRGGNEKLFF
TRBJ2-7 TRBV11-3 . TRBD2 TGTGCCAGCAGCTTAGGTTTGACTAGCGGGAGTGTCGACGAGCAGTACTTC CASSLGLTSGSVDEQYF
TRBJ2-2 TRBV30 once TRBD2 TGTGCCTGGAGTCTCGTCGGGGGGTCCGGGGAGCTGTTTTTT CAWSLVGGSGELFF
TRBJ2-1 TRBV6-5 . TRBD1 TGTGCCAGCAGTTACAGCAGACAGGGTGGGATCGATGAGCAGTTCTTC CASSYSRQGGIDEQFF
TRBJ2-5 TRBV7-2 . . TGTGCCAGCAGCCAAATGGCGGGGCCAGAGACCCAGTACTTC CASSQMAGPETQYF
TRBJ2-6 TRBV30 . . TGTGCCTGGGCGGGGAACTCTGGGGCCAACGTCCTGACTTTC CAWAGNSGANVLTF
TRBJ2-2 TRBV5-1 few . TGCGCCAGCAGCTTGCGGGGCGGGACGAACACCGGGGAGCTGTTTTTT CASSLRGGTNTGELFF
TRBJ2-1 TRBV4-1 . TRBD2 TGCGCCAGCAGCCAAGAAGCGGCGGGAGGGCCCTCCAATGAGCAGTTCTTC CASSQEAAGGPSNEQFF
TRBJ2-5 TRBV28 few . TGTGCCAGCAGCGGGGGAGGACGGAGTGAGACCCAGTACTTC CASSGGGRSETQYF
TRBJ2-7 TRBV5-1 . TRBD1 TGCGCCAGCAGCTTGGGGGACAGGGAGAACGAGCAGTACTTC CASSLGDRENEQYF
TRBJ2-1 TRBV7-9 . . TGTGCCAGCAGCTTTAACCTAGGGGAATACAATGAGCAGTTCTTC CASSFNLGEYNEQFF
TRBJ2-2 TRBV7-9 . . TGTGCCAGCAGCCCAAGAACGGGGGCCGGGGAGCTGTTTTTT CASSPRTGAGELFF
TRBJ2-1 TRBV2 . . TGTGCCAGCGGGAGGCGGGAACTGGCCTACAATGAGCAGTTCTTC CASGRRELAYNEQFF
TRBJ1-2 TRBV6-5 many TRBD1 TGTGCCAGCAGTTTCGGGACAGGCGGCTATGGCTACACCTTC CASSFGTGGYGYTF
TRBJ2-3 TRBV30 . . TGTGCCTGGAGTGTAGGAGGGGCCGATACGCAGTATTTT CAWSVGGADTQYF
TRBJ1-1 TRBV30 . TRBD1 TGTGCCTGGAAACAGGGGGCGCAACTCACTGAAGCTTTCTTT CAWKQGAQLTEAFF
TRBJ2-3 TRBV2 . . TGTACCGTTACGAGGGTGGCCCACACAGATACGCAGTATTTT CTVTRVAHTDTQYF
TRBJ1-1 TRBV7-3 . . TGTGCCAGCAGCTCGAAGACAGGTACCTACACTGAAGCTTTCTTT CASSSKTGTYTEAFF
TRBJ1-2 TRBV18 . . TGTGCCAGCTCACCAGGGGGGAGTTGGGACTCCAACTATGGCTACACCTTC CASSPGGSWDSNYGYTF
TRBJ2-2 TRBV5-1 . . TGCGCCAGCAGCTCCTTCTCAAGCCCCGGGGAGCTGTTTTTT CASSSFSSPGELFF
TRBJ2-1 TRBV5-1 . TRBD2 TGCGCCAGCAGCCCGGGACTAGCGGGATTCGATGAGCAGTTCTTC CASSPGLAGFDEQFF
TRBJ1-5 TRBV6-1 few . TGTGCCAGCAGTGAAAATTACAGAGAATATCAGCCCCAGCATTTT CASSENYREYQPQHF
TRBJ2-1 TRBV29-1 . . TGCAGCGTTGGCAGATACTCCTACAATGAGCAGTTCTTC CSVGRYSYNEQFF
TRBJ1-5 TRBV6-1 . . TGTGCCAGTAAACCAAGGAGGGATAGCAATCAGCCCCAGCATTTT CASKPRRDSNQPQHF
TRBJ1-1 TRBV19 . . TGTGCCAGTAGTATAGATTTTATGGCCACTGAAGCTTTCTTT CASSIDFMATEAFF
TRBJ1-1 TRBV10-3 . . TGTGCCATCAGTGGGGCAGCTAAGAACACTGAAGCTTTCTTT CAISGAAKNTEAFF
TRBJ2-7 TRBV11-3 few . TGTGCCAGCAGCTTAGGGAGGGGACAGCAGTACTTC CASSLGRGQQYF
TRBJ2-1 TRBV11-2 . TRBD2 TGTGCCAGCAGGGGACTAGCGCGAGATGAGCAGTTCTTC CASRGLARDEQFF
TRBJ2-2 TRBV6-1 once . TGTGCCAGCCCGTTGGAGGGTAGAGGCGGGGAGCTGTTTTTT CASPLEGRGGELFF
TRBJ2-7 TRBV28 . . TGTGCCAGCGGGCTAGGGCAGGGGAAGTACTTC CASGLGQGKYF
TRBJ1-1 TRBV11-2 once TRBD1 TGTGCCAGCAGCTCGGGACAGATGAACACTGAAGCTTTCTTT CASSSGQMNTEAFF
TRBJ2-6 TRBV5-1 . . TGCGCCAGCAGCTCACAGGGTAGTGGGGCCAACGTCCTGACTTTC CASSSQGSGANVLTF
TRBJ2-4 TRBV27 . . TGTGCCAGCAGGGAAACAGGACTAAAGCCCAAAAACATTCAGTACTTC CASRETGLKPKNIQYF